This T cell receptor beta chain was retrieved from a study of beta chain features in type 1 diabetes. Study-level information: Patients were similar to healthy donors in age and gender (as well as in cell yields).

This clone has just a few counts. Its antigen is unknown. TCRB transcripts that were expressed got sequenced, as all of the isolated RNA had been reverse transcribed. Clones were sequenced by immunoSEQ multiplex PCR, and TCRdb holds only the in-frame ones, with some missing. The sample carries 300,000 or so clones, over 7% recorded once. The CDR3 contains 14 residues. CDR1 and CDR2 (germline): SGHRS, YFSETQ. Trimming shortened V by 0 bases and J by 4 bases, and 10 bases separated the two germline ends. Study-level results: In all four CD4+ subsets, TCRB CDR3 length was significantly, moderately reduced in type 1 diabetes. Whether HLA type affects TCRB rearrangement stayed undetermined in the present work.

Sample: central memory CD4+ T cells from blood. This clonotype was sampled from a man aged 25-45 years with type 1 diabetes. V is TRBV5-1 and J is TRBJ1-1, with a tentative D call TRBD1 (6 bases). CDR3 in DNA: TGCGCCAGCAGCTTGGCAGGGGAGAGCACTGAAGCTTTCTTT. This encodes CASSLAGESTEAFF.